This TCR beta chain was documented in a study of Graves' ophthalmopathy and Graves' hyperthyroidism. The sequenced template was RNA, covering the TCR beta CDR3 region. An initial RT-PCR round employing HTBI primers preceded a second-round multiplex PCR. TCRdb used MiXCR to reprocess the multiplex PCR reads, holding one entry per CDR3 protein. Of around 1.1 million distinct CDR3 sequences in the sample, about 38% are singletons; the top ten hold around 10%. The origin of this receptor is an adult man with Graves' hyperthyroidism. Source material: peripheral blood or thyroid tissue (not recorded which).

CDR3 loop: CARSEQYF. CDR3 DNA sequence: TGTGCACGAAGCGAGCAGTACTTC. This chain links TRBV11-2 with TRBJ2-7; D is unclear. Germline CDR1 SGHAT, CDR2 FQNNGV. This CDR3 is built from 8 residues.